This TCR beta chain stems from a study of shared clonotypes between healthy human individuals. Germline lookup yields CDR1 MNHEY and CDR2 SVGAGI. Trimming shortened V by 4 bases and J by 0 bases, and 10 bases separated the two germline ends. The CDR3 extends over 15 amino acids. Profiling relied on immunoSEQ multiplex PCR, and the TCRdb table lists in-frame clones only, not all of them. Of over a million clones detected, around 98.5% appear once; the ten largest clones hold 0.36%. This clonotype was obtained from a man aged 25 to 40 in good health. Input material: naive CD4+ T cells sorted from blood. Subset given: CD45RA+ positively selected. The chain has TRBV6-5 and TRBJ1-5; TRBD1 is a possible D gene (6 bases). CDR3 DNA sequence: TGTGCCAGCAGTTTGGACAGTTTTAGCAATCAGCCCCAGCATTTT. The encoded protein is CASSLDSFSNQPQHF.